Following are 8 T cell receptor beta chains from one sample sequenced in a study of blood T cell repertoires in COVID-19. Using immunoSEQ multiplex PCR, the repertoire was profiled, and TCRdb retains in-frame clones only, with some absent. The sample has around 250,000 clones, 88% seen once. The sample was peripheral blood. The source is a human donor in a cohort sampled during active COVID-19.

J is TRBJ2-7 and V is TRBV19, with 7 bases that match TRBD1. Trimming at V came to 3 bases and at J to 2 bases, leaving 10 bases not matched to a gene. The CDR3 length is 16 residues. Germline-derived CDR1 and CDR2 are LNHDA and SQIVND (reference sequence). The CDR3: CASSMAGQDAPYEQYF. The CDR3 region has the DNA TGTGCCAGTAGTATGGCAGGACAGGATGCACCCTACGAGCAGTACTTC.

V and J are TRBV11-3 and TRBJ2-1; 9 nucleotides match TRBD1. V lost 0 bases, J lost 8 bases, and 5 bases stayed unmatched. Germline CDR1 reads SGHNT; CDR2 reads YENEEA. CDR3 length: 15 amino acids. CDR3 coding DNA: TGTGCCAGCAGCTTAGAGGACAGGGGTGCCGATGAGCAGTTCTTC. It yields the protein CASSLEDRGADEQFF.

This chain links TRBV7-2 with TRBJ2-3; TRBD2 aligns across 13 bases. The CDR3 extends over 20 amino acids. The V segment lost 0 bases and the J segment 2 bases; nucleotides outside the gene matches: 11. Per the germline V gene, CDR1 is SGHTA and CDR2 is FQGNSA. Here the CDR3 reads CASSLARGLAGAPFTDTQYF. The DNA for the CDR3 is TGTGCCAGCAGCTTAGCGCGAGGACTAGCGGGGGCCCCCTTCACAGATACGCAGTATTTT. Full variable domain (remainder filled in from reference TRBV7-2 and TRBJ2-3): GAGVSQSPSNKVTEKGKDVELRCDPISGHTALYWYRQSLGQGLEFLIYFQGNSAPDKSGLPSDRFSAERTGGSVSTLTIQRTQQEDSAVYLCASSLARGLAGAPFTDTQYFGPGTRLTVL.

The V call is TRBV5-1, the J call TRBJ2-6, with D perhaps matching TRBD2 (5 bases). V dropped 1 base and J dropped 4 bases, with 9 bases sitting between them. Germline V gene data show CDR1 as SGHRS and CDR2 as YFSETQ. The CDR3 is made up of 15 amino acids. The chain's CDR3 is CASSLPGSGANVLTF. The CDR3 DNA reads TGCGCCAGCAGCTTGCCGGGGAGCGGGGCCAACGTCCTGACTTTC.

The J gene is TRBJ2-1, the V gene TRBV7-2; no definite D call. This CDR3 has 14 amino acids. The V end was cut by 5 bases, the J end by 2 bases, with 10 bases between. CDR1 is SGHTA and CDR2 is FQGNSA in the germline V gene. The CDR3 sequence: CASSPPSTYNEQFF. CDR3 DNA sequence: TGTGCCAGCAGCCCTCCGAGCACCTACAATGAGCAGTTCTTC. The full variable domain, with the rest looked up from reference TRBV7-2 and TRBJ2-1, is GAGVSQSPSNKVTEKGKDVELRCDPISGHTALYWYRQSLGQGLEFLIYFQGNSAPDKSGLPSDRFSAERTGGSVSTLTIQRTQQEDSAVYLCASSPPSTYNEQFFGPGTRLTVL.

V and J are TRBV30 and TRBJ1-1, with no clear D. The CDR3 is made up of 14 amino acids. CDR1 and CDR2 (germline): GTSNPN, SVGIG (reference sequence). Trimming pared 4 bases from V and 5 bases from J, leaving 17 bases between. The CDR3 DNA sequence: TGTGCCTGGACGGTGGGAGGGCCGGGGACTGAAGCTTTCTTT. Translating it yields CAWTVGGPGTEAFF. Full variable domain (remainder filled in from reference TRBV30 and TRBJ1-1): SQTIHQWPATLVQPVGSPLSLECTVEGTSNPNLYWYRQAAGRGLQLLFYSVGIGQISSEVPQNLSASRPQDRQFILSSKKLLLSDSGFYLCAWTVGGPGTEAFFGQGTRLTVV.

The CDR3 nucleotides are TGTGCCAGCAGCTTTCGGACAGGGGCGAACACCGGGGAGCTGTTTTTT. This codes for CASSFRTGANTGELFF. This chain connects TRBV7-2 to TRBJ2-2; 9 positions agree with TRBD1. V shed 3 bases and J 0 bases; nucleotides not matched to a gene: 2. Germline loops: CDR1 SGHTA, CDR2 FQGNSA. CDR3 size: 16 residues.

The V and J genes are TRBV30 and TRBJ1-1; 7 nucleotides line up with TRBD1. V dropped 5 bases and J dropped 2; count of bases not matched to a gene: 5. Germline loops: CDR1 GTSNPN, CDR2 SVGIG (reference sequence). There are 13 residues in the CDR3. CDR3 loop: CAWSQGPNTEAFF. The CDR3 region has the DNA TGTGCCTGGTCACAGGGGCCAAACACTGAAGCTTTCTTT.